Below are 10 T cell receptor beta chains sequenced from a single sample in a study of blood T cell repertoires in COVID-19. This table comes from immunoSEQ multiplex PCR, and its TCRdb copy is limited to in-frame clones, with some not included. Of about 97,000 clones in the sample, approximately 87% were seen once. The sample consisted of peripheral blood. The receptors come from a human donor in a cohort sampled during active COVID-19.

This chain uses TRBV9 with TRBJ2-7; D is perhaps TRBD2 (7 bases). There are 14 residues in the CDR3. The ends were cut back, 0 bases at V and 7 bases at J, with 14 bases in the middle. Germline CDR1 is SGDLS and CDR2 is YYNGEE. The CDR3, as DNA: TGTGCCAGCAGCGTAGGCGTAGGGGGGGAAGAGCAGTACTTC. This translates into CASSVGVGGEEQYF. The variable domain in full, completed from reference TRBV9 and TRBJ2-7, reads DSGVTQTPKHLITATGQRVTLRCSPRSGDLSVYWYQQSLDQGLQFLIQYYNGEERAKGNILERFSAQQFPDLHSELNLSSLELGDSALYFCASSVGVGGEEQYFGPGTRLTVT.

This chain uses TRBV19 with TRBJ2-5; 10 positions match TRBD1. CDR1 is LNHDA, CDR2 SQIVND, per germline (reference sequence). V was pared by 4 bases and J by 3 bases, with 2 bases of the junction left unmatched. CDR3 length: 14 residues. CDR3 DNA sequence: TGTGCCAGTAGTACTGGGACAGGGGAAGAGACCCAGTACTTC. It codes for CASSTGTGEETQYF.

The V and J genes are TRBV6-2 or TRBV6-3 and TRBJ2-7, with D perhaps TRBD2 (6 bases). Germline V gene lookup returns CDR1 MNHEY and CDR2 SVGEGT. The length of the CDR3 is 12 residues. V was trimmed by 5 bases and J by 11 bases, leaving 16 bases between them. The CDR3 region is CASSESGQREYF. The CDR3 bases are TGTGCCAGCAGTGAGTCGGGGCAGCGGGAGTACTTC.

This chain uses TRBV7-3 with TRBJ2-1, with 8 positions matching TRBD1. Looked up from germline, CDR1 is SGHTA and CDR2 is FQGTGA. Trimming at V came to 4 bases and at J to 5 bases, leaving 7 bases not matched to a gene. The CDR3 runs 15 residues. CDR3 nucleotides: TGTGCCAGCAGCTCCCCCGGGACAGGTGACAATGAGCAGTTCTTC. Its protein is CASSSPGTGDNEQFF.

The chain is built from TRBV29-1 and TRBJ2-1; 13 positions match TRBD2. Germline-derived CDR1 and CDR2 are SQVTM and ANQGSEA. Trimming removed 4 bases from V and 4 bases from J; junction bases left unmatched: 1. This CDR3 has 14 amino acids. The CDR3 region is CSVGTSGSYNEQFF. The CDR3 nucleotides read TGCAGCGTTGGGACTAGCGGGAGTTACAATGAGCAGTTCTTC.

The V call is TRBV20-1, the J call TRBJ2-7, with D unresolved. The ends were cut back, 3 bases at V and 5 bases at J, with 8 bases in the middle. Germline V gene sequence: CDR1 DFQATT, CDR2 SNEGSKA (reference sequence). CDR3 length: 11 amino acids. Here the CDR3 reads CSARRNHEQYF. In nucleotides, the CDR3 is TGCAGTGCTAGGCGCAACCACGAGCAGTACTTC.

The rearrangement joins TRBV11-3 to TRBJ1-1; tentatively, D is TRBD1 (5 bases). Germline V gene sequence: CDR1 SGHNT, CDR2 YENEEA. This CDR3 spans 14 amino acids. Trimming removed 1 base from V and 0 bases from J, with 6 bases in between. CDR3 DNA sequence: TGTGCCAGCAGCTTAGGGGGCGTGAACACTGAAGCTTTCTTT. Translating gives CASSLGGVNTEAFF.

This clone showed up just a few times. V usage is TRBV28 and J usage is TRBJ1-2; possible D gene TRBD1, 5 bases. CDR1 is MDHEN and CDR2 is SYDVKM in the germline V gene. V was clipped by 5 bases and J by 2 bases, with 9 bases between them. The CDR3 totals 13 residues. CDR3: CASSIQGNYGYTF. CDR3 bases: TGTGCCAGCAGTATCCAGGGCAACTATGGCTACACCTTC.

The gene calls are TRBV4-2 and TRBJ2-2, with 7 bases fitting TRBD2. Germline V gene sequence: CDR1 LGHNA, CDR2 YNFKEQ. This CDR3 is 16 amino acids long. Unmatched junction bases numbered 8, after V lost 0 bases and J lost 7 bases. This CDR3 reads CASSQDTSGGSGELFF. CDR3 in DNA: TGTGCCAGCAGCCAAGATACCTCGGGAGGAAGCGGGGAGCTGTTTTTT.

This clone was observed a single time. As DNA, the CDR3 is TGTGCCAGCAGTTTGGAGAGGCAGACCCAGTACTTC. It specifies CASSLERQTQYF. V usage is TRBV12-3 or TRBV12-4 and J usage is TRBJ2-5; D is ambiguous. V lost 3 bases and J 6 bases, leaving 8 bases between the germline ends. The CDR3 consists of 12 residues.